The 23 T cell receptor beta chains listed next were all sequenced from one sample in a study of blood T cell repertoires in COVID-19. TCRdb's table, derived via immunoSEQ multiplex PCR, lists solely in-frame clones and lacks some. This sample has 100,000 to 150,000 clones, with 70% to 85% found just once. The sequencing input was peripheral blood. The receptor source for this set is an elderly woman with acute or convalescent COVID-19.

V and J are TRBV2 and TRBJ2-7; tentative D call: TRBD1 (6 bases). Germline V gene sequence: CDR1 SNHLY, CDR2 FYNNEI. The CDR3 is made up of 12 amino acids. V dropped 10 bases and J dropped 2 bases, with 12 bases sitting between them. The CDR3 nucleotides read TGTGCCACGCGCACAGGGCCCTACGAGCAGTACTTC. This codes for CATRTGPYEQYF.

V is TRBV6-2 or TRBV6-3 and J is TRBJ2-7, with D perhaps matching TRBD2 (6 bases). V gave up 0 bases and J gave up 2 bases, with 14 bases separating them. This CDR3 spans 16 amino acids. Germline CDR1 and CDR2: MNHEY and SVGEGT. For the CDR3, the DNA is TGTGCCAGCAGTTACTCCGCGGCGGGGAACCCCTACGAGCAGTACTTC. Translated, it gives CASSYSAAGNPYEQYF.

A single count supports this clone. V usage is TRBV14 and J usage is TRBJ1-5; D gene unclear. Germline V gene lookup returns CDR1 SGHDN and CDR2 FVKESK. This CDR3 contains 15 residues. The V and J ends lost 1 base and 2 bases respectively, with 9 bases between them. CDR3 protein: CASSQGYSGNQPQHF. In nucleotides, the CDR3 is TGTGCCAGCAGCCAAGGGTATTCGGGCAATCAGCCCCAGCATTTT.

V is TRBV3-1 (or the pseudogene TRBV3-2) and J is TRBJ2-1, with TRBD2 matching over 10 bases. Germline trimming cut 0 bases from V and 0 bases from J; bases unmatched to any gene: 5. This CDR3 is 18 amino acids long. CDR1 LGHDT and CDR2 YNNKEL come from the germline V gene (reference sequence). The DNA of the CDR3 is TGTGCCAGCAGCCAAGATAGGACTAGCGGAGGCTCCTACAATGAGCAGTTCTTC. This gives the protein CASSQDRTSGGSYNEQFF.

The J gene is TRBJ1-6, the V gene TRBV16; 7 positions match TRBD1. Looked up from germline, CDR1 is KGHSY and CDR2 is FQNENV. This CDR3 region has 13 residues. The V gene end was trimmed by 4 bases and the J gene end by 7 bases; junction bases not matched to a gene: 1. The CDR3 spells CASSRQGNSPLHF. Here the CDR3 DNA reads TGTGCCAGCAGCCGACAGGGCAATTCACCCCTCCACTTT.

The rearrangement joins TRBV7-2 to TRBJ1-5, with D possibly being TRBD1 (6 bases). Per germline, CDR1 SGHTA and CDR2 FQGNSA. Trimming removed 5 bases at V and 4 bases at J, with 24 bases between. CDR3 length: 18 residues. The CDR3 region has the DNA TGTGCCAGCAGCCTATGGTCGTTCGGGACATCCGGAAATCAGCCCCAGCATTTT. Its translation is CASSLWSFGTSGNQPQHF.

This clone was seen only a few times. The chain joins TRBV12-3 or TRBV12-4 to TRBJ2-1; perhaps TRBD1 as D (5 bases). This CDR3 has 12 residues. The V and J ends lost 6 bases and 7 bases respectively, with 10 bases between them. The DNA for the CDR3 is TGTGCCAGCAGGACCGCAGGGAATGAGCAGTTCTTC. Protein sequence: CASRTAGNEQFF.

The chain is built from TRBV6-2 or TRBV6-3 and TRBJ1-1, with 7 nucleotides matching TRBD1. Germline assignment: CDR1 MNHEY and CDR2 SVGEGT. This CDR3 spans 16 amino acids. Trimming removed 5 bases from V and 0 bases from J; junction bases left unmatched: 9. CDR3 sequence reads: CASSRQGPIVNTEAFF. The CDR3 nucleotides read TGTGCCAGCAGTCGACAGGGCCCAATTGTGAACACTGAAGCTTTCTTT.

V gene TRBV6-4 combines with J gene TRBJ2-1; 8 nucleotides agree with TRBD1. CDR3 length equals 15 residues. Germline V gene data show CDR1 as MRHNA and CDR2 as SNTAGT. Trimming removed 0 bases from V and 7 bases from J; junction bases left unmatched: 5. CDR3 sequence: CASSDSTGVRNEQFF. DNA for the CDR3: TGTGCCAGCAGTGACTCGACAGGGGTACGGAATGAGCAGTTCTTC.

This clone was seen a single time. The genes are TRBV5-1 and TRBJ2-2; 9 bases map to TRBD1. CDR1 SGHRS and CDR2 YFSETQ come from the germline V gene. Trimming cost V 4 bases and J 4 bases; bases outside gene matches: 5. The CDR3 has 15 amino acids. The CDR3 spells CASSRRQGVTGELFF. Here the CDR3 DNA reads TGCGCCAGCAGCCGTCGACAGGGGGTCACCGGGGAGCTGTTTTTT.

The J gene is TRBJ2-4, the V gene TRBV19, with D possibly TRBD2 on 6 matching bases. This CDR3 comprises 14 residues. CDR1 is LNHDA and CDR2 is SQIVND in the germline V gene (reference sequence). Deletions cut 1 base from V and 3 bases from J, with 7 bases between. The CDR3 loop is CASSIARGKNIQYF. The CDR3 DNA is TGTGCCAGTAGTATAGCGCGGGGCAAAAACATTCAGTACTTC.

Here the CDR3 DNA reads TGCGCCAGCAGCTTGGGGACTAGCGGGAGACCATCCTACAATGAGCAGTTCTTC. It encodes CASSLGTSGRPSYNEQFF. The chain links TRBV5-1 to TRBJ2-1, with 13 bases identical to TRBD2. The germline V gene has CDR1 SGHRS and CDR2 YFSETQ. Trimming removed 0 bases from V and 1 base from J; junction bases left unmatched: 4. The CDR3 sequence is 18 residues long. Together with reference TRBV5-1 and TRBJ2-1, the CDR3 gives the full variable domain: KAGVTQTPRYLIKTRGQQVTLSCSPISGHRSVSWYQQTPGQGLQFLFEYFSETQRNKGNFPGRFSGRQFSNSRSEMNVSTLELGDSALYLCASSLGTSGRPSYNEQFFGPGTRLTVL.

The V gene is TRBV27, the J gene TRBJ2-1; 8 nucleotides match TRBD2. V shed 0 bases, J shed 7 bases, and the junction held 8 bases outside the gene matches. The CDR3 loop spans 16 amino acids. The germline gives CDR1 MNHEY, CDR2 SMNVEV (reference sequence). The CDR3 nucleotides are TGTGCCAGCAGTTTATCGGGGCTAGCGGGCTTTAATGAGCAGTTCTTC. The encoded protein is CASSLSGLAGFNEQFF.

The chain joins TRBV5-1 to TRBJ2-5; 9 bases are shared with TRBD2. Germline V gives CDR1 SGHRS, CDR2 YFSETQ. The V gene end was trimmed by 0 bases and the J gene end by 1 base; junction bases not matched to a gene: 4. CDR3 length: 16 amino acids. The CDR3 reads CASSLAGGGAQETQYF. CDR3 DNA sequence: TGCGCCAGCAGCTTGGCTGGCGGGGGGGCCCAAGAGACCCAGTACTTC.

The gene calls are TRBV5-1 and TRBJ2-5; 8 bases match TRBD2. The CDR3 covers 15 residues. Per germline, CDR1 SGHRS and CDR2 YFSETQ. V trimming: 4 bases; J trimming: 0 bases; junction bases outside the gene matches: 5. The CDR3 spells CASSQKGLDQETQYF. CDR3 in DNA: TGCGCCAGCAGCCAAAAGGGACTAGACCAAGAGACCCAGTACTTC.

The chain employs TRBV14 and TRBJ2-7; TRBD2 matches 7 bases. CDR1 is SGHDN and CDR2 is FVKESK in the germline V gene. The CDR3 is made up of 12 amino acids. With V trimmed by 4 bases and J by 12 bases, 9 bases remained unmatched. In DNA form, the CDR3 reads TGTGCCAGCAGCCTGACTAGCTTCCTTCCGTACTTC. It encodes CASSLTSFLPYF.

The sample holds one count of this clone. V and J are TRBV11-3 and TRBJ2-3, with D possibly TRBD2 on 7 matching bases. Germline CDR1 SGHNT, CDR2 YENEEA. Deletions cut 5 bases from V and 6 bases from J, with 18 bases between. The CDR3 consists of 15 residues. Here the CDR3 DNA reads TGTGCCAGCAGCCGGGGGGCCACGAGGCAGGATACGCAGTATTTT. Translating gives CASSRGATRQDTQYF.

The chain has TRBV28 and TRBJ1-2; TRBD1 agrees at 9 bases. The CDR3 contains 15 residues. The V segment lost 6 bases and the J segment 3 bases; nucleotides outside the gene matches: 8. Per germline, CDR1 MDHEN and CDR2 SYDVKM. Here the CDR3 reads CASSPGTGTHYGYTF. The DNA for the CDR3 is TGTGCCAGCAGCCCGGGGACAGGGACCCACTATGGCTACACCTTC.

The genes are TRBV27 and TRBJ1-5; 7 bases align to TRBD1. The junction had 17 bases not matched to a gene; V was cut back by 5 bases and J by 4 bases. This CDR3 is 18 amino acids long. Germline values: CDR1 MNHEY, CDR2 SMNVEV (reference sequence). For the CDR3, the DNA is TGTGCCAGCAGTCCCGAGGGGGCGGGTCGGCTTGGAAATCAGCCCCAGCATTTT. This gives the protein CASSPEGAGRLGNQPQHF.

The chain combines TRBV6-6 with TRBJ2-5; perhaps TRBD1 as D (5 bases). Per the germline V gene, CDR1 is MNHNY and CDR2 is SVGAGI (reference sequence). CDR3 length: 13 residues. V lost 5 bases to trimming and J lost 4 bases, with 11 bases between them. CDR3 coding DNA: TGTGCCAGCAGTCCCGGTAGGGGAGAGACCCAGTACTTC. Translated: CASSPGRGETQYF.

CDR3 nucleotide sequence: TGTGCCAGCAGCTTAGGGTGGACAGCCCCGGAAGGGACCACAGATACGCAGTATTTT. Translation: CASSLGWTAPEGTTDTQYF. V gene TRBV13 combines with J gene TRBJ2-3; the D gene is possibly TRBD1 (6 bases). Germline CDR1 and CDR2: PRHDT and FYEKMQ (reference sequence). The CDR3 contains 19 residues. V gave up 0 bases and J gave up 2 bases, with 21 bases separating them. The full variable domain, with the rest looked up from reference TRBV13 and TRBJ2-3, is AAGVIQSPRHLIKEKRETATLKCYPIPRHDTVYWYQQGPGQDPQFLISFYEKMQSDKGSIPDRFSAQQFSDYHSELNMSSLELGDSALYFCASSLGWTAPEGTTDTQYFGPGTRLTVL.

This clone occurred once. This rearrangement joins TRBV7-8 to TRBJ2-7; TRBD1 aligns across 8 bases. Germline assignment: CDR1 SGHVS and CDR2 FQNEAQ. CDR3 length: 14 residues. The V and J ends lost 5 bases and 6 bases, in that order; junction bases with no gene match: 9. The CDR3 DNA is TGTGCCAGCAGCCCGACGGGACAGGACGTCGAGCAGTACTTC. Protein product: CASSPTGQDVEQYF.

A single count supports this clone. CDR3 loop: CASSLVPGTTRGSSYEQYF. The CDR3 nucleotides are TGTGCCAGCAGCTTAGTCCCCGGGACTACCCGGGGGAGCTCCTACGAGCAGTACTTC. This chain connects TRBV7-8 to TRBJ2-7; 7 positions match TRBD2. This CDR3 is 19 amino acids long. J lost 0 bases, V lost 1 base, and 15 bases had no gene match. The germline gives CDR1 SGHVS, CDR2 FQNEAQ.